Below, one T cell receptor (beta chain) is given with its context. Its antigen is as yet unknown. From the reads, TCRdb called clonotypes with MiXCR, one entry per CDR3 protein. The table records 640,000 or so distinct CDR3 sequences, around 30% of them present only once. The data originate from a study of T cell repertoires in cytomegalovirus infection. The overall study: Used in the study were CMV epitopes, some recently identified and HLA-C-restricted, others well-studied and HLA-B-restricted. Indicated by public TCR beta signatures were CMV infection and matching HLA type. Findings of the study overall: Within the response measured ex vivo, HLA-C-restricted CMV-specific TCR beta clonotypes were dominant. Using cumulative public TCR beta family frequency, the authors identified those who carried CMV together with the relevant HLA.

In germline, CDR1 is MNHEY, CDR2 SVGAGI. Trimming left V 3 bases short and J 2 bases short, with 10 bases between. CDR3 size: 14 residues. Sequences were derived from cultured PBMCs, sampled from culture after CMV antigen stimulation. V gene TRBV6-5 combines with J gene TRBJ1-2, with D unresolved. This clonotype was sampled from a human donor in good health (CMV status not recorded). Some clones in this sample may be carry-over from other donors' samples. In DNA, the CDR3 is TGTGCCAGCAGTTATGTTCCGAGCAACTATGGCTACACCTTC. Protein sequence: CASSYVPSNYGYTF.